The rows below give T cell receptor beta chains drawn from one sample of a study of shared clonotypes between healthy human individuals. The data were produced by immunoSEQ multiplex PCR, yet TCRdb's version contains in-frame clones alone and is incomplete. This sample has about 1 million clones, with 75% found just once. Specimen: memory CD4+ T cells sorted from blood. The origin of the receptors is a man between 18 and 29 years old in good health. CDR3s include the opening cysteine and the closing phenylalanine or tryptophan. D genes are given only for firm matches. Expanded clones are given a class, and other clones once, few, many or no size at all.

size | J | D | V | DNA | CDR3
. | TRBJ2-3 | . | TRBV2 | TGTGCCAGCAGTGAAGTGACGGGCAATACGCAGTATTTT | CASSEVTGNTQYF
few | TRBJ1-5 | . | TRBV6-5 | TGTGCCAGCAGTGCGGACGGGTATCAGCCCCAGCATTTT | CASSADGYQPQHF
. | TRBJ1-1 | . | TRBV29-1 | TGCAGCGCTAGAGGAACGAGCTCTACGGGCACTGAAGCTTTCTTT | CSARGTSSTGTEAFF
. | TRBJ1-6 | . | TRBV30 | TGTGCCTTTCTGAGGGCGAATTCACCCCTCCACTTT | CAFLRANSPLHF
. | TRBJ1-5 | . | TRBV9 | TGTGCCAGCAGCGTAGATCAGGATCAGCCCCAGCATTTT | CASSVDQDQPQHF
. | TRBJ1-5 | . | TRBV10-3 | TGTGCCATCAGCCCGGGCCTCAACAATCAGCCCCAGCATTTT | CAISPGLNNQPQHF
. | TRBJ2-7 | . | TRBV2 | TGTGCCGAAGGACAGTTGAGCTACGAGCAGTACTTC | CAEGQLSYEQYF
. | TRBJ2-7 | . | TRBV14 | TGTGCCAGCAGTCACTCGGCCGAGCAGTACTTC | CASSHSAEQYF
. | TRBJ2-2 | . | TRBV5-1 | TGCGCCAGCAGCTTACGCCCGGGACGGCCGAACACCGGGGAGCTGTTTTTT | CASSLRPGRPNTGELFF
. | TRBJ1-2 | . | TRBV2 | TGTGCCAGCAGTGAAGGGGGTTTGGGTGGCTACACCTTC | CASSEGGLGGYTF
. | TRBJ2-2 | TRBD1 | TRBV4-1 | TGCGCCAGCAGCCCAGGGGACAGGTACACCGGGGAGCTGTTTTTT | CASSPGDRYTGELFF
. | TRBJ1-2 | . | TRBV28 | TGTGCCAGCAGTTTTCCCGCCTTAGGGCAGGGCAACTATGGCTACACCTTC | CASSFPALGQGNYGYTF
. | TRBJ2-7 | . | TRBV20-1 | TGCAGTGCTCGAGGTCCCTACGAGCAGTACTTC | CSARGPYEQYF
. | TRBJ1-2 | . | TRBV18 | TGTGCCAGCTCACCGGGCGCAATCTATGGCTACACCTTC | CASSPGAIYGYTF
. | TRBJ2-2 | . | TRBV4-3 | TGCGCCAGCAGCCAAGATCTCTCTCGGCACACCGGGGAGCTGTTTTTT | CASSQDLSRHTGELFF
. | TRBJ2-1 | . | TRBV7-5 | TGTGCCAGAAGCCCGGGACTAGCGGGAATCAATGAGCAGTTCTTC | CARSPGLAGINEQFF
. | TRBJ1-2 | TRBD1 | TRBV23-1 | TGCGCCAGCCCGGGACAGGGAGCCCCCCCCTATGGCTACACCTTC | CASPGQGAPPYGYTF
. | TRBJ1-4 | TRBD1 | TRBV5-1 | TGCGCCAGCAGAACAGGGGCCGGCTCCCCTAATGAAAAACTGTTTTTT | CASRTGAGSPNEKLFF
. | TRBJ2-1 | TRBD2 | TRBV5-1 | TGCGCCAGCAGCCCGGGACTAGCAGTAAATGAGCAGTTCTTC | CASSPGLAVNEQFF
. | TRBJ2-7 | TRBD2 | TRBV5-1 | TGCGCCAGCAGCTTGTCACCTAGCGGCTCCTACGAGCAGTACTTC | CASSLSPSGSYEQYF
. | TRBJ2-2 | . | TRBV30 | TGTGCCTGGAGTGTATCTACGACACAGAACACCGGGGAGCTGTTTTTT | CAWSVSTTQNTGELFF
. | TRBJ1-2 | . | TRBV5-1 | TGCGCCAGCAGCCCAACATCGGCTGGCTATGGCTACACCTTC | CASSPTSAGYGYTF
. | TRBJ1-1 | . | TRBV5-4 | TGTGCCAGCAGCCCCGGGGCCAGTGTATTTAACACTGAAGCTTTCTTT | CASSPGASVFNTEAFF
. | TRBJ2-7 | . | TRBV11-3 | TGTGCCAGCAGCTTAGGCAACTCCTACGAGCAGTACTTC | CASSLGNSYEQYF
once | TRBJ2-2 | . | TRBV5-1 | TGCGCCAGCAGCTTGGAACAGGGTCGCACCGGGGAGCTGTTTTTT | CASSLEQGRTGELFF
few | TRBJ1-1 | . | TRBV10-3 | TGTGCCATCAGTTCAGGGCTATCAACTGAAGCTTTCTTT | CAISSGLSTEAFF
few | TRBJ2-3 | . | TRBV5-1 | TGCGCCAGCAGCTTGGGCAGGGAAGGAGATACGCAGTATTTT | CASSLGREGDTQYF
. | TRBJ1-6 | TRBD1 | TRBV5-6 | TGTGCCAGCGGGAGGGGGCATTTCACCTATAATTCACCCCTCCACTTT | CASGRGHFTYNSPLHF
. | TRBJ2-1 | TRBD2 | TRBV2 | TGTGCCAGCAAGAGGACTAGCGGAGCCTACAATGAGCAGTTCTTC | CASKRTSGAYNEQFF
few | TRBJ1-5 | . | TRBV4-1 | TGCGCCAGCAGCCAGTCAGGGAGCAATCAGCCCCAGCATTTT | CASSQSGSNQPQHF
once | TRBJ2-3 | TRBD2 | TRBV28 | TGTGCCAGCAGCCCCCTCGGCAGCGGGGTCAAGGAAGATACGCAGTATTTT | CASSPLGSGVKEDTQYF
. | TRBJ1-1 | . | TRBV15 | TGTGCCACCAGCAGAGATAGAGGGGTGACGAACACTGAAGCTTTCTTT | CATSRDRGVTNTEAFF
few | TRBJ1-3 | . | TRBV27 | TGTGCCAGCAGTTACCTTTCTGGAAACACCATATATTTT | CASSYLSGNTIYF
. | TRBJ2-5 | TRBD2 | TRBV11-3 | TGTGCCAGCAGCGAGGGAGGGTACCAAGAGACCCAGTACTTC | CASSEGGYQETQYF
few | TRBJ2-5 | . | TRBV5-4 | TGTGCCAGCAGCCCAGGGACCACCCAAGAGACCCAGTACTTC | CASSPGTTQETQYF
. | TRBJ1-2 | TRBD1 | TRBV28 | TGTGCCAGCAGCGTCCCGGGACAGCCCTATGGCTACACCTTC | CASSVPGQPYGYTF
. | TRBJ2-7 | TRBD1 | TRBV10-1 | TGCGCCAGCAGTGAGGACCAACGACAGGGCGAGCAGTACTTC | CASSEDQRQGEQYF
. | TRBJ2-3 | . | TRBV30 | TGTGCCTGGAACCAGGGACTCAGCACAGATACGCAGTATTTT | CAWNQGLSTDTQYF
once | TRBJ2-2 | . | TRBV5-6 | TGTGCCAGCAGCCCCCCCAACGCTAGGCCGACCGTCGGGGAGCTGTTTTTT | CASSPPNARPTVGELFF
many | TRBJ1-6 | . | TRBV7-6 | TGTGCCAGCAGCTTAGCGTCGGGGAATTCACCCCTCCACTTT | CASSLASGNSPLHF
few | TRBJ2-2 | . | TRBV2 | TGTGCCAGCAGCCAGGCCAGGTCCTACACCGGGGAGCTGTTTTTT | CASSQARSYTGELFF
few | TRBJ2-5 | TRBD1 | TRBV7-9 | TGTGCCAGCAGCTCTTTCACAGGACAGGGCTACGAGACCCAGTACTTC | CASSSFTGQGYETQYF
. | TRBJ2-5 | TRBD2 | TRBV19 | TGTGCCAGTAGTATCGGAGGGAGGGCAGGTCAAGAGACCCAGTACTTC | CASSIGGRAGQETQYF
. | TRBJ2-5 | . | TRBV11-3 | TGTGCCAGCAGTTCTGGCGGCACTGGGGGGGAGACCCAGTACTTC | CASSSGGTGGETQYF
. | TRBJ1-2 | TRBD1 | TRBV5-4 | TGTGCCAGCAGCCAGGACAGGGGGCAAGTGGACGGCTACACCTTC | CASSQDRGQVDGYTF
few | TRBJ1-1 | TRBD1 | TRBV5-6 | TGTGCCAGCAGCCCTGACAGGGGAAACCCCAAGAACACTGAAGCTTTCTTT | CASSPDRGNPKNTEAFF
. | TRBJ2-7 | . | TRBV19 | TGTGCCAGTAGTATAAGTTTGCAGGGCTGGTACGAGCAGTACTTC | CASSISLQGWYEQYF
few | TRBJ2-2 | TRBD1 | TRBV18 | TGTGCCAGCTCACCACGGGCAGGGGGCCTGAACACCGGGGAGCTGTTTTTT | CASSPRAGGLNTGELFF
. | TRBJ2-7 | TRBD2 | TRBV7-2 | TGTGCCAGCGGCACCAGCGGGAGACGTAACGAGCAGTACTTC | CASGTSGRRNEQYF
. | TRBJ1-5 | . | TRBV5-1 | TGCGCCAGCAGCTTGACGGGGAACCAGCCCCAGCATTTT | CASSLTGNQPQHF
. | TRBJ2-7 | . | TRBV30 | TGTGCCTGGAGACTCGGGGGAAACTACGAGCAGTACTTC | CAWRLGGNYEQYF
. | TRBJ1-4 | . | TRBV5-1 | TGCGCCAGCAGCTCCACAGGACAGTTGAGTGAAAAACTGTTTTTT | CASSSTGQLSEKLFF
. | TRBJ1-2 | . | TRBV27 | TGTGCCAGCAGTTTCCGTCAGGGAAACCCGAACTTCAACTATGGCTACACCTTC | CASSFRQGNPNFNYGYTF
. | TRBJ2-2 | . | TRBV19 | TGTGCCAGTAGTATAGTGTCCGCAACCGGGGAGCTGTTTTTT | CASSIVSATGELFF
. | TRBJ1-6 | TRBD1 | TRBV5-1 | TGCGCCAGCAGCCGGGACAGAAATTCACCCCTCCACTTT | CASSRDRNSPLHF
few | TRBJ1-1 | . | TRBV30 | TGTGCCTGGAGCCGTACAATGAACACTGAAGCTTTCTTT | CAWSRTMNTEAFF
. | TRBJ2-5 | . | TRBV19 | TGTGCCAGTAGATCCTCTCGGGGTAGGGCGGGGCAAGAGACCCAGTACTTC | CASRSSRGRAGQETQYF